This TCR beta chain was obtained from a study of T-cell reconstitution after alpha-beta-depleted transplantation in children. It was with unique molecular identifiers that the TCRbeta library was prepared. TCRdb re-derived calls from the PCR reads in MiXCR, one entry per CDR3 protein. The sample holds some 390,000 distinct CDR3 sequences, 20% seen once. Germline V lookup: CDR1 SGHRS, CDR2 YFSETQ. V was shortened by 1 base and J by 1 base, with 11 bases between the two germline ends. The length of the CDR3 is 15 residues. The source was PBMCs from the stem cell graft donor, collected from the stem cell graft. This sequence was found in a human donor who donated a stem cell graft to a child with acute myeloid leukemia. The chain is built from TRBV5-1 and TRBJ1-1; D call uncertain. CDR3 sequence reads: CASSLFSGTNTEAFF. CDR3 sequence (DNA): TGCGCCAGCAGCTTGTTTAGCGGCACGAACACTGAAGCTTTCTTT.